The rows below give T cell receptor beta chains drawn from one sample of a study of cytomegalovirus exposure and HLA in healthy donors. TCRdb's table, derived via immunoSEQ multiplex PCR, lists solely in-frame clones and lacks some. The data show 90,000 to 100,000 clones, roughly 77% seen once. The sample taken for sequencing was PBMCs. Receptor source: a man between 35 and 55 years old in good health and CMV-seronegative. Each CDR3 is given with its conserved first and last residue. D genes are given only for firm matches. Clone size is shown for a subset of rows, as once, few, many or a class of expanded clone.

cdr3_length clone_size d_call j_call v_call cdr3_aa cdr3_nt
16 . TRBD2 TRBJ2-3 TRBV6-1 CASSDFAGVSTDTQYF TGTGCCAGCAGTGATTTTGCGGGGGTGAGCACAGATACGCAGTATTTT
13 few . TRBJ1-2 TRBV4-3 CASSQDTNYGYTF TGCGCCAGCAGCCAAGACACTAACTATGGCTACACCTTC
14 . . TRBJ1-1 TRBV6-1 CASSESRVDTEAFF TGTGCCAGCAGTGAATCCAGGGTTGACACTGAAGCTTTCTTT
15 . TRBD1 TRBJ1-6 TRBV6-1 CASSGRTGGNSPLHF TGTGCCAGCAGTGGACGGACAGGGGGTAATTCGCCCCTCCACTTT
13 . . TRBJ2-3 TRBV18 CASSPISSDTQYF TGTGCCAGCTCACCAATTTCATCAGATACGCAGTATTTT
13 . . TRBJ2-5 TRBV5-1 CASSPEPQETQYF TGCGCCAGCAGCCCGGAGCCCCAGGAGACCCAGTACTTC
15 . TRBD1 TRBJ2-7 TRBV2 CASSEATGSYYEQYF TGTGCCAGCAGTGAAGCGACAGGGTCGTACTACGAGCAGTACTTC
15 . TRBD2 TRBJ2-7 TRBV27 CASRKAGGLSYEQYF TGTGCCAGCAGAAAAGCGGGGGGCCTCTCCTACGAGCAGTACTTC
14 few TRBD1 TRBJ1-2 TRBV5-5 CASSPQGPYYGYTF TGTGCCAGCAGCCCACAGGGGCCTTACTATGGCTACACCTTC
15 . TRBD1 TRBJ2-7 TRBV11-2 CASSLDPYRGSEQYF TGTGCCAGCAGCTTAGATCCTTACAGGGGCTCCGAGCAGTACTTC
15 . TRBD1 TRBJ2-7 TRBV6-6 CASRAGQGQYYEQYF TGTGCCAGCAGAGCCGGACAGGGCCAATACTACGAGCAGTACTTC
15 few . TRBJ1-1 TRBV28 CASRLRQISHTEAFF TGTGCCAGCAGACTGAGACAGATTAGCCACACTGAAGCTTTCTTT
16 few TRBD1 TRBJ2-7 TRBV6-1 CASSEAGAQGSYEQYF TGTGCCAGCAGTGAAGCGGGGGCACAGGGGTCCTACGAGCAGTACTTC
14 . TRBD1 TRBJ2-7 TRBV7-2 CATSPETGNHEQYF TGTGCCACCAGCCCGGAGACAGGGAACCACGAGCAGTACTTC
14 . TRBD1 TRBJ1-4 TRBV7-2 CASRPDRGSEKLFF TGTGCCAGCAGACCCGACAGGGGGAGTGAAAAACTGTTTTTT
15 once . TRBJ1-4 TRBV27 CASSLSGGSNEKLFF TGTGCCAGCAGTTTATCGGGGGGATCTAATGAAAAACTGTTTTTT
14 . TRBD2 TRBJ2-7 TRBV6-5 CASTNPGGGYEQYF TGTGCCAGCACCAACCCGGGAGGAGGCTACGAGCAGTACTTC
15 . TRBD1 TRBJ1-2 TRBV6-5 CASSYHRGPGDGYTF TGTGCCAGCAGTTACCACAGGGGGCCAGGGGATGGCTACACCTTC
15 . TRBD1 TRBJ1-2 TRBV14 CASSQETGTRYGYTF TGTGCCAGCAGCCAAGAGACAGGGACGCGATATGGCTACACCTTC
15 once TRBD1 TRBJ2-3 TRBV5-1 CASSSGQEFTDTQYF TGCGCCAGCAGCTCGGGACAGGAATTCACAGATACGCAGTATTTT
16 . . TRBJ2-2 TRBV29-1 CSVSPTALSNTGELFF TGCAGCGTTTCCCCGACAGCCCTCTCGAACACCGGGGAGCTGTTTTTT
14 . . TRBJ2-5 TRBV7-2 CASSPTPRQETQYF TGTGCCAGCAGCCCTACGCCGCGCCAAGAGACCCAGTACTTC
14 . TRBD1 TRBJ1-1 TRBV10-3 CAISDRGLNTEAFF TGTGCCATCAGCGACAGGGGCTTGAACACTGAAGCTTTCTTT
14 . TRBD2 TRBJ2-1 TRBV19 CASSKTSVYNEQFF TGTGCCAGTAGTAAGACTAGCGTCTACAATGAGCAGTTCTTC
17 . . TRBJ1-5 TRBV15 CATSRDRGLRDSQPQHF TGTGCCACCAGCAGAGATCGCGGCCTACGGGATAGTCAGCCCCAGCATTTT
15 . . TRBJ1-1 TRBV14 CASSLIQGRNTEAFF TGTGCCAGCAGCTTAATCCAGGGGCGGAACACTGAAGCTTTCTTT
13 few TRBD1 TRBJ2-4 TRBV28 CAIEGAPKNIQYF TGTGCCATCGAGGGGGCACCCAAAAACATTCAGTACTTC
15 few . TRBJ2-1 TRBV7-2 CASSLAQASHNEQFF TGTGCCAGCAGCTTAGCTCAGGCATCACATAATGAGCAGTTCTTC
15 . TRBD1 TRBJ2-7 TRBV11-2 CASSSRDRSVYEQYF TGTGCCAGCAGCTCCCGGGACAGGTCCGTCTACGAGCAGTACTTC
12 . . TRBJ2-1 TRBV7-9 CASSTHRDEQFF TGTGCCAGCAGCACACACAGGGATGAGCAGTTCTTC
17 . . TRBJ1-3 TRBV5-5 CASSFGSAPGSGNTIYF TGTGCCAGCAGCTTTGGTTCCGCACCAGGGTCTGGAAACACCATATATTTT
11 . TRBD1 TRBJ2-7 TRBV2 CASGTGYEQYF TGTGCCAGCGGGACAGGGTACGAGCAGTACTTC
17 . . TRBJ2-2 TRBV10-1 CASSESMQGFGPGELFF TGCGCCAGCAGTGAGTCGATGCAGGGGTTCGGTCCCGGGGAGCTGTTTTTT
13 once . TRBJ1-2 TRBV19 CASSIKGGLGYTF TGTGCCAGTAGTATAAAAGGGGGTTTAGGCTACACCTTC
15 . . TRBJ1-2 TRBV10-3 CAISESTGVKSGYTF TGTGCCATCAGTGAGTCGACAGGCGTGAAATCTGGCTACACCTTC
15 . . TRBJ1-4 TRBV4-1 CASSQSEAYNEKLFF TGCGCCAGCAGCCAATCCGAAGCCTACAATGAAAAACTGTTTTTT
12 . TRBD1 TRBJ1-2 TRBV28 CASKRTGYGYTF TGTGCCAGCAAGAGGACAGGGTATGGCTACACCTTC
15 . . TRBJ2-2 TRBV7-2 CASRSAGLNTGELFF TGTGCCAGCAGGTCCGCAGGGCTCAACACCGGGGAGCTGTTTTTT
15 . . TRBJ1-1 TRBV6-6 CASSYSNTANTEAFF TGTGCCAGCAGTTACTCGAACACCGCGAACACTGAAGCTTTCTTT
16 . . TRBJ2-7 TRBV7-9 CASSLQVGVGNHEQYF TGTGCCAGCAGCTTGCAGGTCGGCGTTGGAAACCACGAGCAGTACTTC
14 . TRBD2 TRBJ2-5 TRBV5-1 CASSGEGNQETQYF TGCGCCAGCAGCGGGGAGGGGAACCAAGAGACCCAGTACTTC
15 once TRBD2 TRBJ2-1 TRBV7-2 CASSLTLAGDNEQFF TGTGCCAGCAGCTTAACCCTAGCGGGGGACAATGAGCAGTTCTTC
14 . TRBD1 TRBJ2-7 TRBV5-1 CASRIGTGLYEQYF TGCGCCAGCAGAATTGGGACAGGGTTATACGAGCAGTACTTC
11 . . TRBJ2-5 TRBV5-1 CASSIQETQYF TGCGCCAGCAGCATACAAGAGACCCAGTACTTC
18 . TRBD2 TRBJ2-3 TRBV5-6 CASSSQETRLAGGRGKYF TGTGCCAGCAGCTCCCAGGAAACCAGACTAGCGGGGGGCCGAGGGAAGTATTTT
15 . TRBD1 TRBJ1-2 TRBV15 CATSKAGTGEYGYTF TGTGCCACCAGCAAGGCCGGGACAGGGGAGTATGGCTACACCTTC